What follows are 17 T cell receptor beta chains derived from one specimen sequenced in a study of cytomegalovirus exposure and HLA in healthy donors. The study ran its PCR with 60 Vbeta and 13 Jbeta primers. Here immunoSEQ multiplex PCR was the method, and the copy in TCRdb shows in-frame clones only, minus some. The table has approximately 150,000 clones, approximately 84% seen once. The sequenced sample consisted of PBMCs. The receptors originated from a girl between 10 and 17 years old in good health and CMV-seropositive.

The chain combines TRBV19 with TRBJ1-4, with 9 bases identical to TRBD1. Germline CDR1 and CDR2: LNHDA and SQIVND (reference sequence). This CDR3 contains 14 residues. The J segment lost 7 bases and the V segment lost 5 bases, leaving 5 bases of the junction unmatched. CDR3 coding DNA: TGTGCCAGTAGTGTGGACAGGGGACCTGAAAAACTGTTTTTT. Translating gives CASSVDRGPEKLFF.

V is TRBV10-3 and J is TRBJ2-2; the match to TRBD2 covers 11 bases. V was pared by 5 bases and J by 6 bases, with 5 bases of the junction left unmatched. CDR1 and CDR2 (germline): ENHRY, SYGVKD. CDR3 length equals 15 residues. CDR3 sequence: CAISLLAGVSGELFF. In nucleotides, the CDR3 is TGTGCCATCAGTCTACTAGCGGGGGTTTCCGGGGAGCTGTTTTTT.

This chain's CDR3 is CASSPRQGRNYEQYF. CDR3 nucleotides: TGTGCCAGTAGTCCGCGACAGGGGCGAAACTACGAGCAGTACTTC. The chain has TRBV19 and TRBJ2-7, with 8 bases fitting TRBD1. The CDR3 is made up of 15 amino acids. Losses at the gene ends were 5 bases for V and 3 bases for J; bases not matched to a gene: 9. Germline CDR1 is LNHDA and CDR2 is SQIVND (reference sequence).

This clone occurred a few times. The chain links TRBV9 to TRBJ2-3, with TRBD2 matching 10 bases. The trim removed 5 bases at V and 2 bases at J, leaving 8 bases unmatched. The CDR3 consists of 16 residues. Germline assignment: CDR1 SGDLS and CDR2 YYNGEE. The CDR3 sequence is CASRGASGGVTDTQYF. As DNA, the CDR3 is TGTGCCAGCAGAGGGGCCAGCGGGGGGGTCACAGATACGCAGTATTTT. Based on the CDR3 plus reference TRBV9 and TRBJ2-3, the full variable domain is DSGVTQTPKHLITATGQRVTLRCSPRSGDLSVYWYQQSLDQGLQFLIQYYNGEERAKGNILERFSAQQFPDLHSELNLSSLELGDSALYFCASRGASGGVTDTQYFGPGTRLTVL.

This chain connects TRBV5-6 to TRBJ2-7, with D maybe TRBD2 (5 bases). The germline V and J ends were trimmed by 0 bases and 8 bases, with 24 bases remaining between them. In germline, CDR1 is SGHDT, CDR2 YYEEEE. The CDR3 contains 17 residues. CDR3 in amino acids: CASSLGGTPFERRQQYF. The DNA for the CDR3 is TGTGCCAGCAGCTTGGGGGGTACGCCTTTCGAGCGGCGGCAGCAGTACTTC.

The chain links TRBV27 to TRBJ2-7, with D tentatively TRBD1 (6 bases). The CDR3 spans 15 residues. Germline lookup yields CDR1 MNHEY and CDR2 SMNVEV (reference sequence). Trimming cost V 8 bases and J 0 bases, with 17 bases left between them. The CDR3 protein is CASGGLLAGSYEQYF. The CDR3 nucleotides read TGTGCCAGCGGGGGCCTCCTAGCCGGCTCCTACGAGCAGTACTTC.

A single count supports this clone. This chain connects TRBV5-5 to TRBJ1-1; no definite D call. Germline CDR1 and CDR2: SGHKS and YYEKEE (reference sequence). V lost 3 bases and J lost 1, with 10 bases in between. CDR3 length: 14 residues. CDR3: CASSWTFGNTEAFF. Here the CDR3 DNA reads TGTGCCAGCAGCTGGACTTTCGGGAACACTGAAGCTTTCTTT.

V is TRBV2 and J is TRBJ1-2, with D maybe TRBD1 (5 bases). Germline loops: CDR1 SNHLY, CDR2 FYNNEI. V was clipped by 6 bases and J by 0 bases, with 14 bases between them. This CDR3 has 15 residues. The DNA of the CDR3 is TGTGCCAGCAGAACTGGGGGGGATGCTAACTATGGCTACACCTTC. Protein sequence: CASRTGGDANYGYTF.

The rearrangement uses TRBV27 and TRBJ2-1; tentative D call: TRBD2 (7 bases). Trimming removed 6 bases at V and 0 bases at J, with 18 bases between. This CDR3 is built from 17 residues. CDR1 is MNHEY, CDR2 SMNVEV, per germline (reference sequence). The chain's CDR3 is CASSPSGAGASYNEQFF. The CDR3, as DNA: TGTGCCAGCAGCCCCTCGGGGGCGGGGGCCTCCTACAATGAGCAGTTCTTC.

V gene TRBV19 combines with J gene TRBJ2-7; no firm D call. The CDR3 covers 14 residues. V was trimmed by 4 bases and J by 2 bases, leaving 12 bases between them. Germline assignment: CDR1 LNHDA and CDR2 SQIVND (reference sequence). CDR3 amino acids: CASSSELSPYEQYF. In DNA, the CDR3 is TGTGCCAGTAGTAGCGAACTGAGTCCCTACGAGCAGTACTTC. Looking up the rest from reference TRBV19 and TRBJ2-7 gives the full variable domain: DGGITQSPKYLFRKEGQNVTLSCEQNLNHDAMYWYRQDPGQGLRLIYYSQIVNDFQKGDIAEGYSVSREKKESFPLTVTSAQKNPTAFYLCASSSELSPYEQYFGPGTRLTVT.

This clone has just one count. The chain recombines TRBV7-2 with TRBJ1-1; tentatively, D is TRBD1 (6 bases). The CDR3 spans 12 residues. The germline V gene encodes CDR1 SGHTA and CDR2 FQGNSA. V was shortened by 5 bases and J by 11 bases, with 15 bases between the two germline ends. DNA of the CDR3: TGTGCCAGCAGCCGGTTGGACAGCCGGGCTTTCTTT. Protein product: CASSRLDSRAFF.

V gene TRBV15 combines with J gene TRBJ1-5; D is possibly TRBD1 (6 bases). V gave up 0 bases and J gave up 5 bases, with 14 bases separating them. The CDR3 covers 16 residues. Germline CDR1 is LNHNV and CDR2 is YYDKDF (reference sequence). The CDR3 region has the DNA TGTGCCACCAGCAGAGAAAGGGCCAGGGGTTATCAGCCCCAGCATTTT. Translated, it gives CATSRERARGYQPQHF. The full variable domain, rest sourced from reference TRBV15 and TRBJ1-5, is DAMVIQNPRYQVTQFGKPVTLSCSQTLNHNVMYWYQQKSSQAPKLLFHYYDKDFNNEADTPDNFQSRRPNTSFCFLDIRSPGLGDTAMYLCATSRERARGYQPQHFGDGTRLSIL.

The rearrangement uses TRBV6-1 and TRBJ2-7, with D possibly being TRBD1 (6 bases). Germline V CDR1 and CDR2: MNHNS, SASEGT. The CDR3 consists of 15 residues. V lost 0 bases and J 3 bases, leaving 12 bases between the germline ends. CDR3 nucleotide sequence: TGTGCCAGCAGTGAAGCCTTCGACAGGCTCTACGAGCAGTACTTC. It yields the protein CASSEAFDRLYEQYF.

The sample holds a few counts of this clone. The chain links TRBV2 to TRBJ1-3, with no clear D. Looked up from germline, CDR1 is SNHLY and CDR2 is FYNNEI. The CDR3 loop spans 14 amino acids. The V gene lost 8 bases and the J gene lost 0 bases, with 11 bases spanning the gap. DNA of the CDR3: TGTGCCAGCTCGGAGGAGGGCTCTGGAAACACCATATATTTT. Translating it yields CASSEEGSGNTIYF.

In its sample, this clone was seen once. The chain has TRBV4-1 and TRBJ1-1; maybe TRBD1 (6 bases). Trimming cost V 2 bases and J 6 bases, with 19 bases left between them. Germline V lookup: CDR1 MGHRA, CDR2 YSYEKL. This CDR3 is 16 amino acids long. CDR3 in DNA: TGCGCCAGCAGCCAACCCTTAAGGGGGAAAGTCGCTGAAGCTTTCTTT. Amino acid sequence: CASSQPLRGKVAEAFF.

The V and J genes are TRBV6-5 and TRBJ2-1; possible D gene TRBD1, 6 bases. The CDR3 spans 13 residues. V was trimmed by 4 bases and J by 8 bases, leaving 12 bases between them. Looked up from germline, CDR1 is MNHEY and CDR2 is SVGAGI. The CDR3 DNA reads TGTGCCAGCAGTTTGGACAGAATCTATGAGCAGTTCTTC. This codes for CASSLDRIYEQFF.

This chain uses TRBV4-1 with TRBJ2-5, with 7 bases identical to TRBD2. The CDR3 extends over 14 amino acids. Germline CDR1 and CDR2: MGHRA and YSYEKL. V lost 5 bases to trimming and J lost 5 bases; unmatched junction nucleotides: 8. The chain's CDR3 is CASSFRLASETQYF. The DNA for the CDR3 is TGCGCCAGCAGCTTTCGACTAGCCAGCGAGACCCAGTACTTC.